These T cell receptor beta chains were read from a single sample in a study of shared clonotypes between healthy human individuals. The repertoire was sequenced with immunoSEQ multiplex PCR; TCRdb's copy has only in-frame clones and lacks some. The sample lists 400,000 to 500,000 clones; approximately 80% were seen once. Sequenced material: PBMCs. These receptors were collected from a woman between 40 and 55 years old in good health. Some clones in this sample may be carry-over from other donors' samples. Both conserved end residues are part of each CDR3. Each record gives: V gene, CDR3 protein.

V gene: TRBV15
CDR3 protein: CATSRDRGGENYGYTF

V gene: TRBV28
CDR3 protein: CASRRFRFEQYF

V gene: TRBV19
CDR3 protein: CASGPRATGELFF

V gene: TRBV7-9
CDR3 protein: CASSSNGVAGPPDTQYF

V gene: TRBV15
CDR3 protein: CATSSFHGPGTEAFF

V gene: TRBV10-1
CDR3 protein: CASSSSGRRDTQYF

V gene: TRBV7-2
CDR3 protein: CASSLLASSNEQFF

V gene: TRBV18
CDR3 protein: CASSLSQGGVGETQYF

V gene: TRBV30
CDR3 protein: CAWSLGQYTEAFF

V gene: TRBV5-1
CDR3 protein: CASSHPSGSRSGELFF

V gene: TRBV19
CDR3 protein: CATGTGMNQPQHF

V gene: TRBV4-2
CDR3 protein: CASSQEPAETQYF

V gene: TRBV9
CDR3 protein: CASSPRDRGLEQYF

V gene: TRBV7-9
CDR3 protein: CASSLRGQGTGLDTQYF

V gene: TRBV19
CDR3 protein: CASSIRQGLDGYTF

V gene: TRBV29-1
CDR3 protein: CSGLVTYNEQFF

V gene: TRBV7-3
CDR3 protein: CASSPQASGYNEQFF